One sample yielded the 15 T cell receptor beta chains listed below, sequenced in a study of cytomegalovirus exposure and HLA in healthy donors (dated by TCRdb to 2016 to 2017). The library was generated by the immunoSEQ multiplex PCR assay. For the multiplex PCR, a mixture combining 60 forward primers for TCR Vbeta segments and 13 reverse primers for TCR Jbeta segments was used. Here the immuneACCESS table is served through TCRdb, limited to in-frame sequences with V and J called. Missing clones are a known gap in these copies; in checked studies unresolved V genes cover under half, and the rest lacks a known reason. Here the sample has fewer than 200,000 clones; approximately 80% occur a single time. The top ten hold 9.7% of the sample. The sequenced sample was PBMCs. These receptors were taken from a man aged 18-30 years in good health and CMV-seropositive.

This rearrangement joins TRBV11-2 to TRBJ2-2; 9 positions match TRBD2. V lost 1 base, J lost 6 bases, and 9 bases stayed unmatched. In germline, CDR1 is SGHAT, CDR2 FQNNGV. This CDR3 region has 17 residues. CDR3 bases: TGTGCCAGCAGCTTAGTTGCGGGAGGGCCTCCTTCCGGGGAGCTGTTTTTT. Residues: CASSLVAGGPPSGELFF. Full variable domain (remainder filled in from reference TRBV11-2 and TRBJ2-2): EAGVAQSPRYKIIEKRQSVAFWCNPISGHATLYWYQQILGQGPKLLIQFQNNGVVDDSQLPKDRFSAERLKGVDSTLKIQPAKLEDSAVYLCASSLVAGGPPSGELFFGEGSRLTVL.

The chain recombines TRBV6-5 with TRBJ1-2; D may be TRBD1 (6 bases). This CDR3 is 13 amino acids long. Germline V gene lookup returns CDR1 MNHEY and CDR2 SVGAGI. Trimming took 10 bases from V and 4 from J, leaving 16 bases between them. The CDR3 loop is CATTLGGVYGYTF. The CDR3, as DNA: TGTGCCACCACTTTAGGGGGGGTCTATGGCTACACCTTC.

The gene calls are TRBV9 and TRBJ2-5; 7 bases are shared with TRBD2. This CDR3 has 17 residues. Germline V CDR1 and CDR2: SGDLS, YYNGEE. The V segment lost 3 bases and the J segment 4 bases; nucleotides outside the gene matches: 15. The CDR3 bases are TGTGCCAGCAGCGCGGGGGTGGGCGGGGGAATCGCAGAGACCCAGTACTTC. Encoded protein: CASSAGVGGGIAETQYF.

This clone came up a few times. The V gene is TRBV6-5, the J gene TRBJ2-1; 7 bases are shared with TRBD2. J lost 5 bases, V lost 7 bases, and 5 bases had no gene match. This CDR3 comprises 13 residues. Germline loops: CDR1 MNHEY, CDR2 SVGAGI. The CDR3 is CASTGRRDNEQFF. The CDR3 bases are TGTGCCAGCACCGGGAGGCGGGACAATGAGCAGTTCTTC.

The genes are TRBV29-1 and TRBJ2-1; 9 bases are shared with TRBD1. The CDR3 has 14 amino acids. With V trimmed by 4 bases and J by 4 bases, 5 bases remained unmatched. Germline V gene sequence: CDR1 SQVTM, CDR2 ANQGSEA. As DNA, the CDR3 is TGCAGCGTTGGGAACAGGGGGCCATACAATGAGCAGTTCTTC. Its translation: CSVGNRGPYNEQFF.

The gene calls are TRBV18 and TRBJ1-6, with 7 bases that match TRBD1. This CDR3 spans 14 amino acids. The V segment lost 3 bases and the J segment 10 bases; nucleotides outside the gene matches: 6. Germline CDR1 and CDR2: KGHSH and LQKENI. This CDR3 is CASSPGQRGSPLHF. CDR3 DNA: TGTGCCAGCTCACCGGGACAGCGAGGATCACCCCTCCACTTT.

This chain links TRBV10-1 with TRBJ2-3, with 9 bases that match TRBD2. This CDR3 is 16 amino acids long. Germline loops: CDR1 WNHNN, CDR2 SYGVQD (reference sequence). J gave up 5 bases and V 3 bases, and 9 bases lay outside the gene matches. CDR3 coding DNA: TGCGCCAGCAGTGACCCCCGCGGGAGGGCCGGAGATACGCAGTATTTT. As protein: CASSDPRGRAGDTQYF.

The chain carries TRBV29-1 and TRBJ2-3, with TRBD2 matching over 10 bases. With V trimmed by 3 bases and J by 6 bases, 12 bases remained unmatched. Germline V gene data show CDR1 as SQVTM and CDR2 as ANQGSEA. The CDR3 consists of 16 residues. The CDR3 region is CSVDTASGSFRDTQYF. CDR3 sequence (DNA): TGCAGCGTTGATACGGCTAGCGGGAGTTTCAGGGATACGCAGTATTTT.

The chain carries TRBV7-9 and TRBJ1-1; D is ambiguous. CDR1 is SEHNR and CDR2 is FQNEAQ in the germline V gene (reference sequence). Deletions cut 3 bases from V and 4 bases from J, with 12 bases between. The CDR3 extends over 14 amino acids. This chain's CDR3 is CASSLGPRGTEAFF. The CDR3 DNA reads TGTGCCAGCAGCTTGGGCCCGCGGGGCACTGAAGCTTTCTTT.

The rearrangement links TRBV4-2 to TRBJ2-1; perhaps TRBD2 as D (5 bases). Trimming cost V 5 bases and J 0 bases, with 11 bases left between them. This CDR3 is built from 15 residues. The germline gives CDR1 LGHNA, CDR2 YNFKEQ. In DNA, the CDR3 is TGTGCCAGCAGCGCGGCGGGTAGCTCCTACAATGAGCAGTTCTTC. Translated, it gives CASSAAGSSYNEQFF.

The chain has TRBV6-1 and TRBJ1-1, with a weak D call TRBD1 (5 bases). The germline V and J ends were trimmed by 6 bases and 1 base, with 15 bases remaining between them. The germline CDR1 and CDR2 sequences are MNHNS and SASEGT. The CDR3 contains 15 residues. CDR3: CASSHYLDKNTEAFF. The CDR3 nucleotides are TGTGCCAGCAGCCACTACCTGGACAAGAACACTGAAGCTTTCTTT.

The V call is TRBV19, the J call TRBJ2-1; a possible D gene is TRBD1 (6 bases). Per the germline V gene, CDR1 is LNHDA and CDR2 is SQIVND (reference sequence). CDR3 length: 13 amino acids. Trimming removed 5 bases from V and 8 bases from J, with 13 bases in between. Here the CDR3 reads CASSPHRDDEQFF. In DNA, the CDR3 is TGTGCCAGTAGTCCCCACAGGGACGATGAGCAGTTCTTC.

Here the CDR3 DNA reads TGTGCCAGCTCCCGACAGGGCGGGGATGAGCAGTTCTTC. Its translation: CASSRQGGDEQFF. The chain is built from TRBV6-1 and TRBJ2-1, with D tentatively TRBD1 (7 bases). Germline values: CDR1 MNHNS, CDR2 SASEGT. CDR3 length: 13 residues. V lost 8 bases and J 8 bases, leaving 16 bases between the germline ends.

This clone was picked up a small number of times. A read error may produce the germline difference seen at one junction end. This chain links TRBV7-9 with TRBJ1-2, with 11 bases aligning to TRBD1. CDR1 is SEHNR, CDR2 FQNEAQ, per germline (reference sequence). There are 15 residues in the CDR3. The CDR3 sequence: CSSSLVVGQGVGYTF. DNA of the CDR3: TGTTCCAGCAGCTTAGTCGTGGGACAGGGGGTTGGCTACACCTTC.

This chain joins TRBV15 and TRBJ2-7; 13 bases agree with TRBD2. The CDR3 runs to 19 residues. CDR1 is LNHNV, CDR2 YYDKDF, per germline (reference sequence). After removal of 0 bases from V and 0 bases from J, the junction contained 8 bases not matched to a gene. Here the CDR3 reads CATSRDPTSGRAHSYEQYF. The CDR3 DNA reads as TGTGCCACCAGCAGAGATCCCACTAGCGGGAGGGCCCACTCCTACGAGCAGTACTTC.